These 17 T cell receptor beta chains came from one sample sequenced in a study of T cells in narcolepsy. Data came from immunoSEQ multiplex PCR; TCRdb stores just in-frame clones and leaves some out. The sample records some 30,000 clones, about 89% being singletons. The sample comprised memory (CD45RA-) CD4+ T cells from blood. The receptors were gathered from a human donor in good health.

The CDR3 bases are TGTGCCATCTCTCCAGGGCCGGACTATGGCTACACCTTC. It yields the protein CAISPGPDYGYTF. J is TRBJ1-2 and V is TRBV10-3; D is perhaps TRBD1 (5 bases). With 8 bases removed from V and 3 bases from J, the gap between germline ends came to 13 bases. The CDR3 extends over 13 amino acids. The germline V gene has CDR1 ENHRY and CDR2 SYGVKD.

This clone was recorded once. The genes are TRBV11-2 and TRBJ2-5; 7 bases are a match to TRBD1. CDR1 is SGHAT, CDR2 FQNNGV, per germline. V lost 5 bases, J lost 5 bases, and 11 bases stayed unmatched. The CDR3 totals 15 residues. CDR3 sequence (DNA): TGTGCCAGCAGCCCGACGACAGGGACCGGGGAGACCCAGTACTTC. It encodes CASSPTTGTGETQYF.

The chain recombines TRBV4-3 with TRBJ1-4; tentative D call: TRBD1 (5 bases). The CDR3 sequence is 17 residues long. Germline loops: CDR1 LGHNA, CDR2 YSLEER. Trimming took off 4 bases at V and 4 bases at J, with 19 bases between the two ends. The CDR3 nucleotides read TGCGCCAGCAGCCGAGGAAGGTCGGCAGACAGTAATGAAAAACTGTTTTTT. Protein sequence: CASSRGRSADSNEKLFF.

This rearrangement joins TRBV7-8 to TRBJ1-3, with TRBD1 matching 7 bases. The V and J ends lost 5 bases and 2 bases, in that order; junction bases with no gene match: 3. Germline lookup yields CDR1 SGHVS and CDR2 FQNEAQ. The CDR3 totals 14 residues. This CDR3 reads CASSPGGTGNTIYF. DNA of the CDR3: TGTGCCAGCAGCCCAGGGGGGACTGGAAACACCATATATTTT.

The chain carries TRBV10-3 and TRBJ1-1; 7 positions match TRBD1. Germline V gene lookup returns CDR1 ENHRY and CDR2 SYGVKD. The CDR3 is 13 amino acids. V shed 10 bases and J 3 bases; nucleotides not matched to a gene: 8. The DNA of the CDR3 is TGTGCCACTAAGGGGGCCCAGGACACTGAAGCTTTCTTT. It specifies CATKGAQDTEAFF.

The chain couples TRBV30 to TRBJ1-1; no reliable D call. V was cut by 4 bases and J by 0 bases, with 12 bases left in between. The germline CDR1 and CDR2 sequences are GTSNPN and SVGIG (reference sequence). The CDR3 has 14 amino acids. The CDR3 here is CAWNPDVMNTEAFF. In nucleotides, the CDR3 is TGTGCCTGGAACCCGGACGTCATGAACACTGAAGCTTTCTTT.

The chain has TRBV6-6 and TRBJ2-7; unclear D gene. V was pared by 1 base and J by 6 bases, with 7 bases between. Germline lookup yields CDR1 MNHNY and CDR2 SVGAGI (reference sequence). The CDR3 is 12 residues long. CDR3 sequence: CASSYYGSEQYF. The DNA for the CDR3 is TGTGCCAGCAGTTACTATGGCAGCGAGCAGTACTTC.

V and J are TRBV9 and TRBJ1-1; D gene uncertain. CDR3 length equals 13 residues. V dropped 3 bases and J dropped 5 bases, with 11 bases sitting between them. CDR1 SGDLS and CDR2 YYNGEE come from the germline V gene. The CDR3, as DNA: TGTGCCAGCAGCGACCCCCGGGAAACTGAAGCTTTCTTT. Protein: CASSDPRETEAFF.

The chain recombines TRBV5-1 with TRBJ2-3, with no clear D. Germline values: CDR1 SGHRS, CDR2 YFSETQ. V gave up 0 bases and J gave up 2 bases, with 13 bases separating them. The CDR3 sequence is 16 residues long. The CDR3 loop reads CASSLVAGGLTDTQYF. In DNA, the CDR3 is TGCGCCAGCAGCTTGGTGGCAGGTGGGCTCACAGATACGCAGTATTTT.

This chain joins TRBV4-1 and TRBJ2-1, with D tentatively TRBD2 (6 bases). Per the germline V gene, CDR1 is MGHRA and CDR2 is YSYEKL. The CDR3 is 17 amino acids. Trimming removed 2 bases from V and 1 base from J, with 15 bases in between. CDR3 in amino acids: CASSQPRLVRSYNEQFF. The CDR3 DNA sequence: TGCGCCAGCAGCCAACCCCGACTAGTAAGGTCCTACAATGAGCAGTTCTTC.

In this sample, this clone turned up once. The chain carries TRBV29-1 and TRBJ2-2, with 7 bases that match TRBD2. The trim removed 0 bases at V and 7 bases at J, leaving 8 bases unmatched. CDR1 and CDR2 (germline): SQVTM, ANQGSEA. This CDR3 has 15 residues. CDR3 nucleotides: TGCAGCGTTGAAGAAGCTCTAGCGGCTGGCGGGGAGCTGTTTTTT. It codes for CSVEEALAAGGELFF.

V is TRBV2 and J is TRBJ2-3; the D is unclear. V was pared by 5 bases and J by 0 bases, with 15 bases between. The CDR3 totals 16 residues. The germline V gene encodes CDR1 SNHLY and CDR2 FYNNEI. The CDR3 region has the DNA TGTGCCAGCAGTCGCGGACGGCCTACTAGCACAGATACGCAGTATTTT. Its protein is CASSRGRPTSTDTQYF.

V usage is TRBV7-9 and J usage is TRBJ2-3; the D gene is possibly TRBD2 (7 bases). Germline assignment: CDR1 SEHNR and CDR2 FQNEAQ (reference sequence). Trimming took off 0 bases at V and 1 base at J, with 8 bases between the two ends. The CDR3 sequence is 15 residues long. The CDR3 here is CASSLAGGRTDTQYF. CDR3 in DNA: TGTGCCAGCAGCTTAGCGGGGGGGCGCACAGATACGCAGTATTTT. The entire variable domain, with the rest obtained from reference TRBV7-9 and TRBJ2-3, is as follows: DTGVSQNPRHKITKRGQNVTFRCDPISEHNRLYWYRQTLGQGPEFLTYFQNEAQLEKSRLLSDRFSAERPKGSFSTLEIQRTEQGDSAMYLCASSLAGGRTDTQYFGPGTRLTVL.

This clone was seen only a few times. This chain uses TRBV9 with TRBJ2-7; 7 bases match TRBD1. This CDR3 comprises 16 residues. Losses at the gene ends were 0 bases for V and 3 bases for J; bases not matched to a gene: 9. Germline V lookup: CDR1 SGDLS, CDR2 YYNGEE. In DNA, the CDR3 is TGTGCCAGCAGCGTAGGGTCGGGACAGCACCTCTACGAGCAGTACTTC. As protein: CASSVGSGQHLYEQYF.

The chain recombines TRBV5-4 with TRBJ1-3; D not resolved. Germline V gene sequence: CDR1 SGHNT, CDR2 YYREEE (reference sequence). The CDR3 has 16 amino acids. Trimming cost V 4 bases and J 0 bases, with 14 bases left between them. The CDR3 region is CASSQRGHLSGNTIYF. CDR3 in DNA: TGTGCCAGCAGCCAGCGAGGGCACCTCTCTGGAAACACCATATATTTT. Complete variable domain (other parts from reference TRBV5-4 and TRBJ1-3): ETGVTQSPTHLIKTRGQQVTLRCSSQSGHNTVSWYQQALGQGPQFIFQYYREEENGRGNFPPRFSGLQFPNYSSELNVNALELDDSALYLCASSQRGHLSGNTIYFGEGSWLTVV.

On this clone itself: A junction boundary mismatches the germline segment, possibly from a read error. The rearrangement links TRBV15 to TRBJ1-2, with no clear D. Germline-derived CDR1 and CDR2 are LNHNV and YYDKDF (reference sequence). The CDR3 contains 14 residues. CDR3 DNA: TGTGCCACCAGCAGAGGGTCGGGAGGATCGCTTCAAGCCTTC. Amino acids: CATSRGSGGSLQAF.

The chain uses TRBV11-2 and TRBJ2-3; 7 positions match TRBD1. The V gene's germline CDR1 is SGHAT and CDR2 FQNNGV. V lost 5 bases to trimming and J lost 0 bases; unmatched junction nucleotides: 2. The CDR3 runs to 14 residues. CDR3 protein: CASSPGGSTDTQYF. DNA for the CDR3: TGTGCCAGCAGCCCAGGGGGAAGCACAGATACGCAGTATTTT.